The text below deals with one TCR beta chain. The source of the sample is a study of blood T cell repertoires in COVID-19. In terms of age and location, participants ranged from roughly 18 to 100 years and lived in about two dozen US areas. In assigning cohorts, the study relied on participant-reported clinical history. Per the authors' pipeline: Amplification with reference gene primers provided the estimates of nucleated cell counts. Some clones are missing from TCRdb's copy, which holds only in-frame ones; the method was immunoSEQ multiplex PCR. The V and J calls and clone size are taken from that table; D and trimming were inferred from the DNA. The repertoire holds about 320,000 clones, with 80% to 90% as singletons. The sequenced sample consisted of PBMCs or T cells enriched from blood (not recorded which). This TCR was recovered from a woman between 18 and 29 years old who had recovered from COVID-19.

The CDR3 region has the DNA TGTGCCTGGAGAGCCCCAGGGGGTCACACTGAAGCTTTCTTT. As protein: CAWRAPGGHTEAFF. The chain links TRBV30 to TRBJ1-1; 7 positions agree with TRBD1. This CDR3 contains 14 residues. CDR1 is GTSNPN, CDR2 SVGIG, per germline (reference sequence). After removal of 3 bases from V and 3 bases from J, the junction contained 7 bases not matched to a gene.